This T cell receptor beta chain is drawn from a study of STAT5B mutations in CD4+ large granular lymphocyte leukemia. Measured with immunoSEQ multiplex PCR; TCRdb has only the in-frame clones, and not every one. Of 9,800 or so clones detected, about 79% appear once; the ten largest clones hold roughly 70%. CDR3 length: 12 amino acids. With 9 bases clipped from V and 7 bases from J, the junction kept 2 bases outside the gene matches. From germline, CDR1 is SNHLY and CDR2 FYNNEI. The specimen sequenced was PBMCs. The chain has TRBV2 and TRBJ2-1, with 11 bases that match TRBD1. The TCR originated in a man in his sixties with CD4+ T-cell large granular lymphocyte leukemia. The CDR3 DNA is TGTGCCAGAGGACAGGGGGCGAATGAGCAGTTCTTC. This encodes CARGQGANEQFF.